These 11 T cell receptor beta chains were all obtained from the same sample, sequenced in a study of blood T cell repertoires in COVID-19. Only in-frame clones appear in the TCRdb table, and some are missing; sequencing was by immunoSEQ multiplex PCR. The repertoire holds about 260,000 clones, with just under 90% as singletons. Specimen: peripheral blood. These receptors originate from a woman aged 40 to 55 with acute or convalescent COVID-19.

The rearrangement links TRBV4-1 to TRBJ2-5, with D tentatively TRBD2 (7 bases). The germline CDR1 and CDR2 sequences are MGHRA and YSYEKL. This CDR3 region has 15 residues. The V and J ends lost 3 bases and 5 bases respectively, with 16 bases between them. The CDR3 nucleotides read TGCGCCAGCAGCCATGGTGGGGGGGCCGGCGAGACCCAGTACTTC. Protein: CASSHGGGAGETQYF.

CDR3 in DNA: TGTGCCAGCAGTTGGACAGGGCGGAACACCGGGGAGCTGTTTTTT. Translating gives CASSWTGRNTGELFF. This chain joins TRBV27 and TRBJ2-2, with 8 bases fitting TRBD1. The J segment lost 1 base and the V segment lost 4 bases, leaving 2 bases of the junction unmatched. CDR1 and CDR2 (germline): MNHEY, SMNVEV (reference sequence). The CDR3 extends over 15 amino acids.

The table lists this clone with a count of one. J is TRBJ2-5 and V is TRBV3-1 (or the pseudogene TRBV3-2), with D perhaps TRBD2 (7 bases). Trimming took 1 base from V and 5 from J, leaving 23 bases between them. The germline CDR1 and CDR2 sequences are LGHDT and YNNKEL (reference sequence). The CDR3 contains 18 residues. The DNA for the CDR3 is TGTGCCAGCAGCCAAGGGAGCATGTCACGGGGGGCCAAGGAGACCCAGTACTTC. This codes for CASSQGSMSRGAKETQYF.

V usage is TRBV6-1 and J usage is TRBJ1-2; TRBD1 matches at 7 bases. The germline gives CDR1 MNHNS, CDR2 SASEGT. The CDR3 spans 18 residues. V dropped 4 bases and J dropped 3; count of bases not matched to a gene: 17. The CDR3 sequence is CASSGNSDRTDVYYGYTF. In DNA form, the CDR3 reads TGTGCCAGCAGTGGGAATTCGGACAGGACGGATGTATACTATGGCTACACCTTC.

The CDR3 here is CASSIDRAGANVLTF. For the CDR3, the DNA is TGCGCCAGCAGCATAGACAGGGCCGGGGCCAACGTCCTGACTTTC. The rearrangement joins TRBV4-1 to TRBJ2-6; 7 bases are a match to TRBD1. The CDR3 runs to 15 residues. Germline V gene sequence: CDR1 MGHRA, CDR2 YSYEKL. V lost 5 bases, J lost 4 bases, and 5 bases stayed unmatched.

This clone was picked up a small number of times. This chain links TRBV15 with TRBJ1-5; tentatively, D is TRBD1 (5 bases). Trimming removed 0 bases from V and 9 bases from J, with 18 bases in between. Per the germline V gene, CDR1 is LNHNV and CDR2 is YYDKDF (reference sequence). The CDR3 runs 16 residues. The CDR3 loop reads CATSRDGGGGGRPQHF. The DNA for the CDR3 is TGTGCCACCAGCAGAGACGGGGGTGGGGGAGGAAGGCCCCAGCATTTT.

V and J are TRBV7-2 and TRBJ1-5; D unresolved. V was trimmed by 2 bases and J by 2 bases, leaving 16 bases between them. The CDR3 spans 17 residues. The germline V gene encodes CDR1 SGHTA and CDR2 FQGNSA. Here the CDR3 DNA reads TGTGCCAGCAGCTTAAAAAGTTCTCGGCAGGGCAATCAGCCCCAGCATTTT. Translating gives CASSLKSSRQGNQPQHF. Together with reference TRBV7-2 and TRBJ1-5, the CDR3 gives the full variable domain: GAGVSQSPSNKVTEKGKDVELRCDPISGHTALYWYRQSLGQGLEFLIYFQGNSAPDKSGLPSDRFSAERTGGSVSTLTIQRTQQEDSAVYLCASSLKSSRQGNQPQHFGDGTRLSIL.

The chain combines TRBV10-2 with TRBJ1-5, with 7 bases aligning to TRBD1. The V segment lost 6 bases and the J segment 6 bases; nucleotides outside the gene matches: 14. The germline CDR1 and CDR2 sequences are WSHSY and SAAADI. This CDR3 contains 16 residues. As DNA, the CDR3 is TGCGCCAGCAGAGATAGGACAGGCCAAGGAATTCAGCCCCAGCATTTT. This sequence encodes CASRDRTGQGIQPQHF.

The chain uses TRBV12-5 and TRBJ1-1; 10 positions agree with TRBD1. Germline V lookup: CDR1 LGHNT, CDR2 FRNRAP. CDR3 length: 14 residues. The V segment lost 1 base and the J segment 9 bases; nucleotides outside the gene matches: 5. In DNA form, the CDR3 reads TGTGCTAGTGGTTTGGCTGGGGACAGGGGAAAAGCTTTCTTT. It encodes CASGLAGDRGKAFF.

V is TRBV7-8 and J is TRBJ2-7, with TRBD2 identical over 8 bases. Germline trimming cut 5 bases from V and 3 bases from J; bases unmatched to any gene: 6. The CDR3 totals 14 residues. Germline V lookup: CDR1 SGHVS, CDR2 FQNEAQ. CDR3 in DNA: TGTGCCAGCAGCCGGCTGGGACTAGACTACGAGCAGTACGTC. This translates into CASSRLGLDYEQYV.

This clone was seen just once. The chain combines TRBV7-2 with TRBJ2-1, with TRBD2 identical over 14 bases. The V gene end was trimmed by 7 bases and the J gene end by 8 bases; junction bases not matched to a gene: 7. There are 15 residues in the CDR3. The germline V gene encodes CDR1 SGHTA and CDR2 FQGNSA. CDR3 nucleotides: TGTGCCAGCACCCTACGGACTAGCGGGGGGTATGAGCAGTTCTTC. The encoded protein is CASTLRTSGGYEQFF. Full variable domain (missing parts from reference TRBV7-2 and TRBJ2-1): GAGVSQSPSNKVTEKGKDVELRCDPISGHTALYWYRQSLGQGLEFLIYFQGNSAPDKSGLPSDRFSAERTGGSVSTLTIQRTQQEDSAVYLCASTLRTSGGYEQFFGPGTRLTVL.